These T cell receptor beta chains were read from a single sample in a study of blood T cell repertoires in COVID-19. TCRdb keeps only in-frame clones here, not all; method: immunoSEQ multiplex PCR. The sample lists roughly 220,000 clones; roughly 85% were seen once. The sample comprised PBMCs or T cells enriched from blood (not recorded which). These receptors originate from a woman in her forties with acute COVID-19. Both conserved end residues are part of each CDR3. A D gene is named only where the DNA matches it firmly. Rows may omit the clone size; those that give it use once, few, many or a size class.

CDR3aa: CASSIDRGANYGYTF
CDR3nt: TGTGCCAGTAGTATAGATCGGGGTGCCAACTATGGCTACACCTTC
d_gene: NA
abundance: NA
j_gene: TRBJ1-2
v_gene: TRBV19

CDR3aa: CASSYATSFLGWNEQFF
CDR3nt: TGTGCCAGCAGTTACGCGACTAGTTTTCTCGGGTGGAATGAGCAGTTCTTC
d_gene: NA
abundance: NA
j_gene: TRBJ2-1
v_gene: TRBV6-2/TRBV6-3

CDR3aa: CASSVGGTGQETQYF
CDR3nt: TGTGCCAGCAGCGTAGGGGGGACAGGGCAAGAGACCCAGTACTTC
d_gene: TRBD1
abundance: NA
j_gene: TRBJ2-5
v_gene: TRBV9

CDR3aa: CASSYSIFGNTIYF
CDR3nt: TGTGCCAGCAGTTACTCAATATTCGGAAACACCATATATTTT
d_gene: NA
abundance: NA
j_gene: TRBJ1-3
v_gene: TRBV6-2/TRBV6-3

CDR3aa: CASSKDQGANYGYTF
CDR3nt: TGTGCCAGTAGTAAGGACCAAGGGGCTAACTATGGCTACACCTTC
d_gene: NA
abundance: NA
j_gene: TRBJ1-2
v_gene: TRBV19

CDR3aa: CASSLADTEAFF
CDR3nt: TGCGCCAGCAGCTTGGCAGACACTGAAGCTTTCTTT
d_gene: NA
abundance: NA
j_gene: TRBJ1-1
v_gene: TRBV5-1

CDR3aa: CASSYLTGSNQPQHF
CDR3nt: TGTGCCAGCAGTTACTTGACAGGTAGCAATCAGCCCCAGCATTTT
d_gene: NA
abundance: NA
j_gene: TRBJ1-5
v_gene: TRBV6-6

CDR3aa: CASSLTDTQYF
CDR3nt: TGTGCCAGCAGCCTCACAGATACGCAGTATTTT
d_gene: NA
abundance: NA
j_gene: TRBJ2-3
v_gene: TRBV12-3/TRBV12-4

CDR3aa: CASSPGGQALGYTF
CDR3nt: TGTGCCAGCAGCCCTGGAGGGCAGGCCCTTGGCTACACCTTC
d_gene: NA
abundance: many
j_gene: TRBJ1-2
v_gene: TRBV3-1/TRBV3-2

CDR3aa: CASSPNTGGANYGYTF
CDR3nt: TGTGCCAGCTCACCCAACACAGGGGGAGCTAACTATGGCTACACCTTC
d_gene: TRBD1
abundance: NA
j_gene: TRBJ1-2
v_gene: TRBV18

CDR3aa: CASSPVGVAGGKETQYF
CDR3nt: TGTGCCAGCAGCCCCGTTGGAGTAGCGGGGGGAAAAGAGACCCAGTACTTC
d_gene: TRBD2
abundance: NA
j_gene: TRBJ2-5
v_gene: TRBV7-2

CDR3aa: CASRQDRGQDPPSF
CDR3nt: TGTGCCAGCAGACAGGACAGGGGGCAGGACCCACCCTCCTTC
d_gene: TRBD1
abundance: NA
j_gene: TRBJ1-2
v_gene: TRBV7-9

CDR3aa: CATPGQTPYGYTF
CDR3nt: TGTGCCACCCCGGGACAGACCCCCTATGGCTACACCTTC
d_gene: TRBD1
abundance: NA
j_gene: TRBJ1-2
v_gene: TRBV2

CDR3aa: CASSPKGSGDAEAFF
CDR3nt: TGTGCCAGCTCACCAAAAGGTTCAGGGGATGCTGAAGCTTTCTTT
d_gene: NA
abundance: NA
j_gene: TRBJ1-1
v_gene: TRBV18

CDR3aa: CASSLVGRGTDTQYF
CDR3nt: TGCGCCAGCAGCTTGGTGGGCAGGGGCACAGATACGCAGTATTTT
d_gene: NA
abundance: NA
j_gene: TRBJ2-3
v_gene: TRBV5-1

CDR3aa: CASGSNYGYTF
CDR3nt: TGTGCCAGCGGCAGTAACTATGGCTACACCTTC
d_gene: NA
abundance: NA
j_gene: TRBJ1-2
v_gene: TRBV27

CDR3aa: CASSQDLTTKDRAFF
CDR3nt: TGCGCCAGCAGCCAAGATCTTACGACCAAGGACAGAGCTTTCTTT
d_gene: NA
abundance: NA
j_gene: TRBJ1-1
v_gene: TRBV4-3

CDR3aa: CASSLDYTSGNTIYF
CDR3nt: TGCGCCAGCAGCTTGGACTACACCTCTGGAAACACCATATATTTT
d_gene: NA
abundance: NA
j_gene: TRBJ1-3
v_gene: TRBV5-1

CDR3aa: CASSFPQGGTEAFF
CDR3nt: TGTGCCAGCAGCTTTCCGCAGGGGGGAACTGAAGCTTTCTTT
d_gene: TRBD1
abundance: NA
j_gene: TRBJ1-1
v_gene: TRBV5-4

CDR3aa: CASSPSGTGGNGYTF
CDR3nt: TGTGCCAGTAGTCCCTCCGGGACAGGGGGTAATGGCTACACCTTC
d_gene: TRBD1
abundance: NA
j_gene: TRBJ1-2
v_gene: TRBV19

CDR3aa: CASSQYGSNGYTF
CDR3nt: TGTGCCAGCAGCCAATATGGGAGTAACGGCTACACCTTC
d_gene: NA
abundance: NA
j_gene: TRBJ1-2
v_gene: TRBV3-1/TRBV3-2

CDR3aa: CASSLTPDTEAFF
CDR3nt: TGTGCCAGCAGCTTAACCCCGGACACTGAAGCTTTCTTT
d_gene: NA
abundance: NA
j_gene: TRBJ1-1
v_gene: TRBV7-3

CDR3aa: CASSFSGTNTGELFF
CDR3nt: TGCGCCAGCAGCTTTTCGGGAACCAACACCGGGGAGCTGTTTTTT
d_gene: NA
abundance: NA
j_gene: TRBJ2-2
v_gene: TRBV5-1

CDR3aa: CATSDLSHDRINQPQHF
CDR3nt: TGTGCCACCAGTGATCTAAGTCACGACAGGATAAATCAGCCCCAGCATTTT
d_gene: NA
abundance: NA
j_gene: TRBJ1-5
v_gene: TRBV24-1

CDR3aa: CASRLSTAMDGYTF
CDR3nt: TGCGCCAGCAGACTCTCGACAGCAATGGATGGCTACACCTTC
d_gene: NA
abundance: NA
j_gene: TRBJ1-2
v_gene: TRBV5-1

CDR3aa: CASSHPKTPSPGRGQPQHF
CDR3nt: TGCGCCAGCAGCCACCCAAAAACCCCGTCGCCAGGGCGGGGTCAGCCCCAGCATTTT
d_gene: NA
abundance: NA
j_gene: TRBJ1-5
v_gene: TRBV4-1

CDR3aa: CASSLGGETAYEQYF
CDR3nt: TGTGCCAGCAGCTTAGGCGGCGAAACTGCCTACGAGCAGTACTTC
d_gene: NA
abundance: NA
j_gene: TRBJ2-7
v_gene: TRBV7-2

CDR3aa: CASSFQGPGNEQYF
CDR3nt: TGTGCCAGCAGCTTCCAGGGGCCTGGCAACGAGCAGTACTTC
d_gene: NA
abundance: NA
j_gene: TRBJ2-7
v_gene: TRBV7-8

CDR3aa: CASSFGGPNEGAFF
CDR3nt: TGTGCCAGCAGCTTCGGGGGACCGAACGAAGGAGCTTTCTTT
d_gene: NA
abundance: NA
j_gene: TRBJ1-1
v_gene: TRBV7-8

CDR3aa: CSVAWDFTDTQYF
CDR3nt: TGCAGCGTGGCTTGGGACTTCACAGATACGCAGTATTTT
d_gene: NA
abundance: NA
j_gene: TRBJ2-3
v_gene: TRBV29-1

CDR3aa: CASSPTGVGNTIYF
CDR3nt: TGTGCCAGCAGCCCAACAGGGGTCGGAAACACCATATATTTT
d_gene: TRBD1
abundance: once
j_gene: TRBJ1-3
v_gene: TRBV9

CDR3aa: CASSQGTGMNQPQHF
CDR3nt: TGCGCCAGCAGCCAGGGGACAGGAATGAATCAGCCCCAGCATTTT
d_gene: TRBD1
abundance: few
j_gene: TRBJ1-5
v_gene: TRBV4-1

CDR3aa: CASSGGANTGELFF
CDR3nt: TGTGCCAGCAGCGGGGGAGCTAACACCGGGGAGCTGTTTTTT
d_gene: NA
abundance: NA
j_gene: TRBJ2-2
v_gene: TRBV9

CDR3aa: CASSYVGQGIYEQYF
CDR3nt: TGTGCCAGCAGTTACGTTGGACAGGGGATCTACGAGCAGTACTTC
d_gene: TRBD1
abundance: NA
j_gene: TRBJ2-7
v_gene: TRBV6-2/TRBV6-3

CDR3aa: CASSPGQGAEAFF
CDR3nt: TGTGCCAGCAGCCCAGGACAGGGGGCGGAAGCTTTCTTT
d_gene: TRBD1
abundance: NA
j_gene: TRBJ1-1
v_gene: TRBV3-1/TRBV3-2

CDR3aa: CASSFLGLFSNEQFF
CDR3nt: TGTGCCAGCAGCTTCCTGGGGCTGTTCAGCAATGAGCAGTTCTTC
d_gene: NA
abundance: NA
j_gene: TRBJ2-1
v_gene: TRBV11-2

CDR3aa: CASSWRDRGIGYTF
CDR3nt: TGTGCCAGCAGCTGGAGGGACAGGGGGATAGGCTACACCTTC
d_gene: TRBD1
abundance: NA
j_gene: TRBJ1-2
v_gene: TRBV5-4

CDR3aa: CASSLPGQLRYEQYF
CDR3nt: TGTGCCAGCAGTTTACCCGGACAGCTCCGCTACGAGCAGTACTTC
d_gene: NA
abundance: NA
j_gene: TRBJ2-7
v_gene: TRBV28

CDR3aa: CASSLGTDNSPLHF
CDR3nt: TGCGCCAGCAGCTTGGGGACAGATAATTCACCCCTCCACTTT
d_gene: NA
abundance: NA
j_gene: TRBJ1-6
v_gene: TRBV5-1

CDR3aa: CASGYRSSGNTIYF
CDR3nt: TGTGCCAGTGGGTACAGGAGCTCTGGAAACACCATATATTTT
d_gene: NA
abundance: NA
j_gene: TRBJ1-3
v_gene: TRBV2

CDR3aa: CASSFSGTGFIDTIYF
CDR3nt: TGTGCCAGCAGCTTCTCCGGGACAGGGTTTATTGACACCATATATTTT
d_gene: TRBD1
abundance: once
j_gene: TRBJ1-3
v_gene: TRBV9

CDR3aa: CASSEASGSLFF
CDR3nt: TGTGCCAGCAGTGAAGCAAGCGGGTCACTGTTTTTT
d_gene: NA
abundance: NA
j_gene: TRBJ1-4
v_gene: TRBV2